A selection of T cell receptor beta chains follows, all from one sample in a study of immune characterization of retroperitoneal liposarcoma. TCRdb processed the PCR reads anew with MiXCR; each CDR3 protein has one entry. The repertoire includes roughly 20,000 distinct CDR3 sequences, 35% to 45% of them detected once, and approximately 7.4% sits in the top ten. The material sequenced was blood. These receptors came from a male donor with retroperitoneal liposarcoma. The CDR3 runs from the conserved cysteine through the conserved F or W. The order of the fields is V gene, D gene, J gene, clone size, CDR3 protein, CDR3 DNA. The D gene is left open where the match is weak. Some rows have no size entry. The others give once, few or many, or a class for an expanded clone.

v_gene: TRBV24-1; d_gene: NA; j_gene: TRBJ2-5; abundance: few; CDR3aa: CATSDLDPIGETQYF; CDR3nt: TGTGCCACCAGTGACCTCGACCCCATCGGGGAGACCCAGTACTTC
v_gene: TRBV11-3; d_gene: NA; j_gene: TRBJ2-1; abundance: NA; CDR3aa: CASRSPVGVNEQFF; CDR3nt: TGTGCCAGCAGATCACCGGTGGGGGTAAATGAGCAGTTCTTC
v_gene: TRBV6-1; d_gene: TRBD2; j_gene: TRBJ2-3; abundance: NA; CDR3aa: CASSSPGTSTSNEQFF; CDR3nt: TGTGCCAGCAGTTCTCCCGGGACTAGCACCTCCAATGAGCAGTTCTTT
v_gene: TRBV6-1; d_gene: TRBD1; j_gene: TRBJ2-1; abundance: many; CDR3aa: CASSSGQGDYNEQFF; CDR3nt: TGTGCCAGCAGTTCTGGACAGGGTGACTACAATGAGCAGTTCTTC
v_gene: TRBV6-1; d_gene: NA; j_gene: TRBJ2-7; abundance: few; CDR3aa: CASSLASSYNEQYF; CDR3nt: TGTGCCAGCAGTTTGGCGTCATCCTACAATGAGCAGTACTTC
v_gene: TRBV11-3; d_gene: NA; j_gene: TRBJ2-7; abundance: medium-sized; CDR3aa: CASSPTVRNEQYF; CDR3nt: TGTGCCAGCAGCCCAACTGTCAGGAATGAGCAGTACTTC
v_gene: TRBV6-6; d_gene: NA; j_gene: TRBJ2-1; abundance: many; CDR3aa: CASSYGPLRFF; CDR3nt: TGTGCCAGCAGTTACGGGCCACTGAGGTTCTTC
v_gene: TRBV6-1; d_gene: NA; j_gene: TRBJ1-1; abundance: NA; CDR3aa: CASSEPQGGFTEAFF; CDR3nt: TGTGCCAGCAGTGAACCTCAGGGAGGATTCACTGAAGCTTTCTTT
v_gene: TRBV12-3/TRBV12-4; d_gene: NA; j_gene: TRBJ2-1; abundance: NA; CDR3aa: CASSLSRLRYNEQFF; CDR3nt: TGTGCCAGCAGTTTAAGTCGCCTCAGGTACAATGAGCAGTTCTTC
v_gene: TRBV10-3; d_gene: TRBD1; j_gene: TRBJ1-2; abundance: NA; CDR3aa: CAISEWDSTLREGYTF; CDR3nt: TGTGCCATCAGTGAGTGGGACAGTACCCTTAGGGAGGGCTACACCTTC
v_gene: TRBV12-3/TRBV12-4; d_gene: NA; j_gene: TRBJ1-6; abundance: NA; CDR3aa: CASRQADNSPLHF; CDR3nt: TGTGCCAGCAGGCAAGCCGACAATTCACCCCTCCACTTT
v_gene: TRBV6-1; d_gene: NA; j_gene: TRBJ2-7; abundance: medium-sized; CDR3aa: CASKDQALGPVEQYF; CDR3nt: TGTGCCAGTAAAGACCAAGCCCTCGGACCGGTGGAGCAGTACTTC
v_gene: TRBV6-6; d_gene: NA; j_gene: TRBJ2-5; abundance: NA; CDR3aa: CASTLAEAVEETQYF; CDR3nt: TGTGCCAGCACCTTAGCGGAAGCCGTTGAAGAGACCCAGTACTTC
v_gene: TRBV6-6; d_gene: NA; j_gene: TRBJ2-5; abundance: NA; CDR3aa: CASSYLQETQYF; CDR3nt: TGTGCCAGCAGTTACTTACAAGAGACCCAGTACTTC
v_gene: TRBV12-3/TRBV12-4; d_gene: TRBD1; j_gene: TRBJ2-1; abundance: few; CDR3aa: CASSPTSYQGASEQFF; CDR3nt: TGTGCCAGCAGTCCCACCTCTTATCAGGGGGCCAGCGAGCAGTTCTTC
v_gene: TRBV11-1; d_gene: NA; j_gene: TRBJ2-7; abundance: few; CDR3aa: CASSLGLVSSYNEQYF; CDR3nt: TGTGCCAGCAGCTTAGGACTAGTAAGCTCCTACAATGAGCAGTACTTC
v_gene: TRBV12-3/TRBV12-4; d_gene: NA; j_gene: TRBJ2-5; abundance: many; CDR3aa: CASSSDIGAYNEQYF; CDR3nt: TGTGCCAGCAGTTCAGACATTGGGGCCTACAATGAGCAGTACTTC
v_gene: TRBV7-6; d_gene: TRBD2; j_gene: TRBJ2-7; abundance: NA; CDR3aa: CASSPTWGLAGRGEQYF; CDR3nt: TGTGCCAGCAGCCCCACTTGGGGACTAGCGGGACGGGGGGAGCAGTACTTC
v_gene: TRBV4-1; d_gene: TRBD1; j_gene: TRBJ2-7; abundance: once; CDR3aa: CASSQDRGLYYEQYF; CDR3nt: TGCGCCAGCAGCCAAGACAGGGGGCTATACTACGAGCAGTACTTC
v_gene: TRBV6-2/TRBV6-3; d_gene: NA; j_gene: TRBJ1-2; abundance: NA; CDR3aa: CASIRIPGGYGYTF; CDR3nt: TGTGCCAGCATCCGGATCCCCGGCGGCTATGGCTACACCTTC
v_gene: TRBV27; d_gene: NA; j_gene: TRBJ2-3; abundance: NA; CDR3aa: CASSLSPRGDTQYF; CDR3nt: TGTGCCAGCAGTTTATCCCCCAGGGGAGATACGCAGTATTTT
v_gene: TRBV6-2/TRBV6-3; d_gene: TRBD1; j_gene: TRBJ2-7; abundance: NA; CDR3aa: CASTPDRATYEQYF; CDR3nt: TGTGCCAGCACCCCGGACAGGGCAACCTACGAGCAGTACTTC
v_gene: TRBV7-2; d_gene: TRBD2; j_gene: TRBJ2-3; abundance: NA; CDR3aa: CASSLVWRGGTDTEYF; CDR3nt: TGTGCCAGCAGTCTAGTGTGGCGGGGGGGCACAGATACTGAGTATTTT
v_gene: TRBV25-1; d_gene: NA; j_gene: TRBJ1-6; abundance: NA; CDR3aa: CASSAGVSPLHF; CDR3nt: TGTGCCAGCAGCGCAGGGGTTTCACCCCTCCACTTT
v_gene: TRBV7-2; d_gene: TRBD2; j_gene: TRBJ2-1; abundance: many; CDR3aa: CASSFGTSGISEQFF; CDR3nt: TGTGCCAGCAGCTTCGGGACTAGCGGTATATCTGAGCAGTTCTTC
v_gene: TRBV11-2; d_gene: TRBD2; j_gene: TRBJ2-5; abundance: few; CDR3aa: CASRRPGLEEAQYF; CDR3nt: TGTGCCAGCAGGCGTCCGGGACTAGAGGAGGCCCAGTACTTC
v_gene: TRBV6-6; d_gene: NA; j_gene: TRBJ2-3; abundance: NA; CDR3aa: CASSYSGLRGTDTQYF; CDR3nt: TGTGCCAGCAGTTACTCGGGACTGAGGGGCACAGATACGCAGTATTTT
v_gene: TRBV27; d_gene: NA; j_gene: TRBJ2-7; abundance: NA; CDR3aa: CASSQRGWYNEQYF; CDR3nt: TGTGCCAGCAGTCAAAGGGGGTGGTACAATGAGCAGTACTTC
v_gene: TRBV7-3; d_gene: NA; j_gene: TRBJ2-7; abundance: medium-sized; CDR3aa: CASSLTGDNEQYF; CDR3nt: TGTGCCAGCAGCTTAACCGGGGACAATGAGCAGTACTTC
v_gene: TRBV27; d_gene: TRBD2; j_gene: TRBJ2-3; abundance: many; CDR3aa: CASSFGGADTQYF; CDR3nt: TGTGCCAGCAGTTTCGGGGGGGCAGATACGCAGTATTTT
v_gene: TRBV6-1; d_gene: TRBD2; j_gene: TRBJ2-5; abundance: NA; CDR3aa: CASIPGTSGSSGETQYF; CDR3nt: TGTGCCAGCATCCCCGGGACTAGCGGGAGTTCGGGAGAGACCCAGTACTTC
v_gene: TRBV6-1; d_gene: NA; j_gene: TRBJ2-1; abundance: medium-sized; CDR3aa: CASSDRGSSYEQFF; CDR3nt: TGTGCCAGCAGCGACCGGGGAAGCTCCTACGAGCAGTTCTTC
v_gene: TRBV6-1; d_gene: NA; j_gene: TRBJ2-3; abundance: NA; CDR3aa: CASSPSPDRPSTDTQYF; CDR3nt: TGTGCCAGCAGTCCCTCTCCGGACAGACCTAGCACAGATACGCAGTATTTT
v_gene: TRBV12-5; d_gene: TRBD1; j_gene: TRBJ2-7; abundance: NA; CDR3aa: CASGNRGPYEQYF; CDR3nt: TGTGCTAGTGGGAATAGGGGGCCCTACGAGCAGTACTTC
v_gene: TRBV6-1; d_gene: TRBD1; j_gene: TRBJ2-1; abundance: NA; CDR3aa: CASRRGRQGIFTDTQFF; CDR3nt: TGTGCCAGCAGGAGGGGTCGACAGGGAATATTCACAGATACGCAGTTCTTC
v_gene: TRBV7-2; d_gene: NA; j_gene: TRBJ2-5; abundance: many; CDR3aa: CASSLETSEETQYF; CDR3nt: TGTGCCAGCAGCTTAGAGACTAGTGAAGAGACCCAGTACTTC
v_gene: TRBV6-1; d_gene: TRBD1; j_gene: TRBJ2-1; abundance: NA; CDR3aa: CASSEPGQGLWEQFF; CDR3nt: TGTGCCAGCAGTGAACCGGGACAGGGCCTCTGGGAGCAGTTCTTC
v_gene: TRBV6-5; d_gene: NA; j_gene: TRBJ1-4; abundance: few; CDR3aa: CASSYGQFNEKLFF; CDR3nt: TGTGCCAGCAGTTACGGGCAGTTCAATGAAAAACTGTTTTTT
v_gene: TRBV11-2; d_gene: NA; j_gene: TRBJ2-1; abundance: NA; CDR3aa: CASSLQGGPYNEQFF; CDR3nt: TGTGCCAGCAGCTTGCAGGGGGGCCCCTACAATGAGCAGTTCTTC
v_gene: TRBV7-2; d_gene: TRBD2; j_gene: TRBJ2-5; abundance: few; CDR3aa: CASSLAGLAGEETQYF; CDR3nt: TGTGCCAGCAGCTTAGCGGGACTAGCGGGAGAAGAGACCCAGTACTTC
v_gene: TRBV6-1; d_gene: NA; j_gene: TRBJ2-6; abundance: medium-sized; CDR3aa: CASSYSAGSSGANVLTF; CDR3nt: TGTGCCAGCAGTTATTCCGCGGGTAGCTCTGGGGCCAACGTCCTGACTTTC
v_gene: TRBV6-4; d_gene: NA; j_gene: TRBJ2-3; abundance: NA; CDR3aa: CASSRQITDTQYF; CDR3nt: TGTGCCAGCTCCAGGCAGATCACAGATACGCAGTATTTT
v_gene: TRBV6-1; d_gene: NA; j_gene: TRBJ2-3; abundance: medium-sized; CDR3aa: CASSPRGFWDTQYF; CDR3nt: TGTGCCAGCAGTCCGCGGGGCTTTTGGGATACGCAGTATTTT
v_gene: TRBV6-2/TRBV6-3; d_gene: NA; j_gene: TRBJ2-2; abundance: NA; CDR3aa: CASSFVQRNTGELFF; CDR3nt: TGTGCCAGCAGTTTCGTCCAGAGGAACACCGGGGAGCTGTTTTTT
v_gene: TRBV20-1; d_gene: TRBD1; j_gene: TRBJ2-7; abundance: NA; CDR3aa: CSVTGQFYEQYF; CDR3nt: TGCAGTGTGACAGGGCAATTCTACGAGCAGTACTTC
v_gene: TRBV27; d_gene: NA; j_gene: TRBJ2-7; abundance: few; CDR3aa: CATGGMRGSSYEQYF; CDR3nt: TGTGCCACTGGGGGCATGAGGGGCTCCTCCTACGAGCAGTACTTC
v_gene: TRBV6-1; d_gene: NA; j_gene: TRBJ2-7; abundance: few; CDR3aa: CASRFDGTSSYEQYF; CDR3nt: TGTGCCAGCAGATTCGACGGAACAAGCTCCTACGAGCAGTACTTC
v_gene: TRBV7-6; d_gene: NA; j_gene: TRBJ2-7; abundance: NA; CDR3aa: CASSPRARGLSPLHF; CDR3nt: TGTGCCAGCAGCCCACGGGCCAGGGGACTTTCACCCCTCCACTTC
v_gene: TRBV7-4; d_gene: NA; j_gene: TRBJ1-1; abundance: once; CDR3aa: CASSLLAEAFF; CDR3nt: TGTGCCAGCAGCTTATTAGCTGAAGCTTTCTTT
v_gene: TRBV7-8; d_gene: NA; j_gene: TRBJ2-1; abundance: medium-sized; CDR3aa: CASSLGAGIHEQFF; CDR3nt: TGTGCCAGCAGCTTAGGGGCAGGTATCCACGAGCAGTTCTTC
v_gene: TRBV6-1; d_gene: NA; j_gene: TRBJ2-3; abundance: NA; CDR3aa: CASSEGPEADTQYF; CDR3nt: TGTGCCAGCAGTGAAGGCCCGGAGGCAGATACGCAGTATTTT
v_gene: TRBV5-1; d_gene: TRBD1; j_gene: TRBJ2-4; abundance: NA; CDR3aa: CASSPHGQQGAHNEQYF; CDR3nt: TGCGCCAGCAGCCCCCATGGGCAACAGGGGGCCCACAATGAGCAGTACTTC
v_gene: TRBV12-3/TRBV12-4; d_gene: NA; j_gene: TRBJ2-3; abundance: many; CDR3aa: CASSPPNTDTQYF; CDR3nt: TGTGCCAGCAGTCCTCCTAACACAGATACGCAGTATTTT
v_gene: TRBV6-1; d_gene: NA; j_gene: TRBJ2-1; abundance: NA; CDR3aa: CASSELGSGVREQFF; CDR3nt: TGTGCCAGCAGTGAACTAGGGAGCGGCGTAAGAGAGCAGTTCTTC
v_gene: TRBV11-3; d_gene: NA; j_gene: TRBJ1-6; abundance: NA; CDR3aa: CASSPGGQVDSPLHF; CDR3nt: TGTGCCAGCAGCCCGGGGGGGCAGGTGGATTCACCCCTCCACTTT